This T cell receptor (beta chain) was recorded in a study of cytomegalovirus exposure and HLA in healthy donors. Study-wide background: The approximately 710 first-cohort repertoires and the 130 or so validation repertoires shared the same platform, a later analysis reported.

As regards this clone: The antigen remains unidentified.

Study outcomes and limitations: The study listed under 200 cytomegalovirus-associated TCR beta chains.

Measured with immunoSEQ multiplex PCR; TCRdb has only the in-frame clones, and not every one. Among roughly 73,000 clones, approximately 96% were seen once, and the ten largest hold around 3%. The 120-subject validation cohort, separate from the approximately 670-subject first cohort, included the donors. Sequencing used PBMCs. The source is a man younger than 30 in good health and CMV-seronegative.

Here the CDR3 reads CASSTRTSTDTQYF. DNA for the CDR3: TGTGCCAGCAGCACCCGAACTAGCACAGATACGCAGTATTTT. V gene TRBV9 combines with J gene TRBJ2-3, with D hard to call. The CDR3 length is 14 residues. Germline V gene lookup returns CDR1 SGDLS and CDR2 YYNGEE. The V end was cut by 4 bases, the J end by 0 bases, with 9 bases between.